This T cell receptor (beta chain) originates from a study of T-cell memory formation after mild COVID-19. About the study: Clusters of TCRs were largely donor specific. General study points: Contracting CD4+ clones sat mainly in CM and EM; CD8+ in EMRA.

About this clonotype itself: Its antigen remains unidentified.

V lost 2 bases, J lost 1 base, and 8 bases lay in between. This CDR3 comprises 14 residues. Germline-derived CDR1 and CDR2 are KGHSH and LQKENI. TCRdb reprocessed the 5' RACE reads via MiXCR and lists one record per CDR3 protein. The sample records 15,000 or so distinct CDR3 sequences, 20% to 30% being singletons. The TCR comes from a man aged 18 to 29 who had mild COVID-19 (a few samples of this study predate the infection). Cell type and time point are not known. The chain employs TRBV18 and TRBJ1-1, with a tentative D call TRBD1 (6 bases). Sequencing was performed on PBMCs or a T cell subset sorted from them (not recorded which). CDR3 nucleotides: TGTGCCAGCTCACCAGACAGGAAGAACACTGAAGCTTTCTTT. Amino acid sequence: CASSPDRKNTEAFF. The variable domain in full, with the rest retrieved from reference TRBV18 and TRBJ1-1, is NAGVMQNPRHLVRRRGQEARLRCSPMKGHSHVYWYRQLPEEGLKFMVYLQKENIIDESGMPKERFSAEFPKEGPSILRIQQVVRGDSAAYFCASSPDRKNTEAFFGQGTRLTVV.